Presented here are 29 T cell receptor beta chains from one specimen sequenced in a study of CD8+CD57+ T cells in acquired aplastic anemia listed by TCRdb under 2018. Instrument on record: Illumina HiSeq 2000. Profiling of TCR beta VDJ combinations and CDR3 sequences used genomic DNA as the template. Using fastp at Q25 and MiXCR, TCRdb reprocessed the public reads and kept productive beta chains. All rows with the same CDR3 protein become a single entry with the most common DNA and genes. The sample profile shows 400,000 to 500,000 distinct CDR3 sequences; around 68% of them were found once. The ten largest clones add up to 3.5% to 4.5% of the sample. The sample comprised sorted CD4+, CD8+, or CD8+CD57+ T cells (not recorded which) from PBMCs. These receptors were obtained from a human donor in good health, serving as a control.

In regard to this clonotype: The junction departs from germline at one end; a sequencing error may be responsible. This chain connects TRBV9 to TRBJ1-2, with TRBD1 as a possible D gene (5 bases). Germline assignment: CDR1 SGDLS and CDR2 YYNGEE. The CDR3 is made up of 14 amino acids. The CDR3 nucleotides are TGCGCCAGCAGCCCGGGACCGGGGAACTCTGGAGATGCCTTC. Its protein is CASSPGPGNSGDAF.

The chain joins TRBV7-2 to TRBJ1-3, with D possibly TRBD1 on 6 matching bases. This CDR3 region has 15 residues. Trimming shortened V by 1 base and J by 15 bases, and 22 bases separated the two germline ends. Germline CDR1 is SGHTA and CDR2 is FQGNSA. The DNA of the CDR3 is TGTGCCAGCAGCTTAGGGAATCTAGCGGGGGCGCGCACATATTTT. This translates into CASSLGNLAGARTYF.

This clonotype was found a few times. The chain links TRBV19 to TRBJ1-6, with 7 bases lining up with TRBD1. CDR1 is LNHDA and CDR2 is SQIVND in the germline V gene (reference sequence). Unmatched junction bases numbered 9, after V lost 6 bases and J lost 4 bases. This CDR3 comprises 16 residues. In DNA, the CDR3 is TGTGCCAGTAGCACGTTGGGACAGACATATAATTCACCCCTCCACTTT. Its translation: CASSTLGQTYNSPLHF. The full variable domain, rest sourced from reference TRBV19 and TRBJ1-6, is DGGITQSPKYLFRKEGQNVTLSCEQNLNHDAMYWYRQDPGQGLRLIYYSQIVNDFQKGDIAEGYSVSREKKESFPLTVTSAQKNPTAFYLCASSTLGQTYNSPLHFGNGTRLTVT.

The chain couples TRBV20-1 to TRBJ2-2; possibly TRBD1 for D (7 bases). Germline V gene sequence: CDR1 DFQATT, CDR2 SNEGSKA (reference sequence). The V end lost 6 bases, the J end lost 6 bases, and 14 bases lay between the germline ends. The CDR3 runs 13 residues. CDR3 coding DNA: TGCAGTGCCCCCCAGGGGGGCCCCGGGGAGCTGTTTTTT. Residues: CSAPQGGPGELFF.

This clonotype has at least ten counts. This may be a read error: a much more frequent sequence differs by one nucleotide. The chain combines TRBV7-3 with TRBJ2-1; D perhaps matches TRBD1 (5 bases). V lost 2 bases to trimming and J lost 9 bases, with 11 bases between them. The CDR3 sequence is 13 residues long. The V gene's germline CDR1 is SGHTA and CDR2 FQGTGA. DNA for the CDR3: TGTGCCAGCAGCTTACCGCAGGGTTGTGAGCAGTTCTTC. It encodes CASSLPQGCEQFF.

V is TRBV20-1 and J is TRBJ2-5; 9 bases map to TRBD2. Germline V CDR1 and CDR2: DFQATT, SNEGSKA (reference sequence). The junction had 7 bases not matched to a gene; V was cut back by 3 bases and J by 14 bases. This CDR3 is built from 11 residues. The chain's CDR3 is CSASWPSGDYF. In DNA form, the CDR3 reads TGCAGTGCTAGTTGGCCTAGCGGGGACTACTTC.

A remark on this clonotype: Sequence at one end of the junction differs from germline and may be a read error. J is TRBJ1-2 and V is TRBV20-1; D gene unclear. The CDR3 has 10 residues. The germline CDR1 and CDR2 sequences are DFQATT and SNEGSKA (reference sequence). CDR3 in amino acids: CSVTNLAATF. CDR3 in DNA: TGCAGTGTCACAAACCTAGCGGCCACGTTC.

For this clonotype: Since no conserved phenylalanine or tryptophan closes the CDR3, a read error is the likely cause. It is unclear where the CDR3 begins or ends on the DNA, so no DNA is shown, and the CDR3 is as TCRdb lists it. This CDR3 is CASGPSWPQHDGDC. This chain uses TRBV2 with TRBJ2-7; the table's D call, TRBD2, has no DNA check behind it. The V gene's germline CDR1 is SNHLY and CDR2 FYNNEI. The CDR3 spans 14 residues, counting both ends.

This clonotype has only a few counts. The J gene is TRBJ2-1, the V gene TRBV3-1; no definite D call. Trimming left V 0 bases short and J 3 bases short, with 9 bases between. This CDR3 comprises 15 residues. Germline CDR1 reads LGHDT; CDR2 reads YNNKEL (reference sequence). The CDR3 DNA reads TGTGCCAGCAGCCAAGATAACCCCGGCTACAATGAGCAGTTCTTC. Amino acid sequence: CASSQDNPGYNEQFF.

This clonotype was found many times. Given a much more abundant clone one base away, this may be a read error. The chain links TRBV10-3 to TRBJ2-1, with 8 nucleotides matching TRBD2. This CDR3 contains 14 residues. CDR1 is ENHRY and CDR2 is SYGVKD in the germline V gene. The CDR3 loop is CATSEVRAGGEQFF. CDR3 coding DNA: TGTGCCACCAGTGAGGTCAGGGCGGGGGGTGAGCAGTTCTTC.

This clonotype has just one count. Sequence at one end of the junction differs from germline and may be a read error. The chain employs TRBV5-5 and TRBJ2-2; D ambiguous. The germline gives CDR1 SGHKS, CDR2 YYEKEE (reference sequence). This CDR3 has 15 amino acids. The CDR3, as DNA: TGTGCCAGCAGCTTGAGCCCGATGAACACTGGGGAGCTGTTTTTT. Protein product: CASSLSPMNTGELFF.

The chain uses TRBV7-6 and TRBJ2-3, with D possibly matching TRBD2 (6 bases). Germline V gene data show CDR1 as SGHVS and CDR2 as FNYEAQ. V lost 5 bases, J lost 15 bases, and 24 bases lay in between. CDR3 length equals 14 residues. The CDR3: CASSQDGGISTYYF. The CDR3 DNA reads TGTGCCAGCAGCCAAGATGGGGGGATAAGTACGTACTATTTT.

Details on this clonotype: No conserved phenylalanine or tryptophan ends this CDR3, so it is likely a read error. Because the CDR3's place on the DNA is in doubt, the DNA is left out and the CDR3 is given as listed by TCRdb. This chain uses TRBV20-1 with TRBJ2-5. A total of 10 residues make up the CDR3, ends included. Germline CDR1 DFQATT, CDR2 SNEGSKA (reference sequence). CDR3 in amino acids: CSARGAAGTV.

This sequence joins TRBV20-1 and TRBJ2-7; tentatively, D is TRBD2 (6 bases). Germline V gene data show CDR1 as DFQATT and CDR2 as SNEGSKA (reference sequence). This CDR3 is built from 13 residues. Trimming pared 0 bases from V and 7 bases from J, leaving 13 bases between. The CDR3 DNA is TGCAGTGCTAGAGATATTAGCGGCATAGAGCAGTACTTC. It encodes CSARDISGIEQYF.

The genes are TRBV7-2 and TRBJ2-6; weak D call: TRBD1 (6 bases). The ends were cut back, 5 bases at V and 1 base at J, with 15 bases in the middle. This CDR3 has 17 amino acids. CDR1 SGHTA and CDR2 FQGNSA come from the germline V gene. CDR3 nucleotide sequence: TGTGCCAGCAGCAGCGCGACAGGTGGGTCTGGGGCCAACGTCCTGACTTTC. This encodes CASSSATGGSGANVLTF.

The chain uses TRBV2 and TRBJ2-1; D may be TRBD1 (7 bases). From germline, CDR1 is SNHLY and CDR2 FYNNEI. This CDR3 is built from 15 residues. The V and J ends lost 3 bases and 7 bases respectively, with 16 bases between them. CDR3 nucleotide sequence: TGTGCCAGCAGTGAGGTACAGGGGACTTATAATGAGCAGTTCTTC. Amino acid sequence: CASSEVQGTYNEQFF.

The chain links TRBV2 to TRBJ2-3; no firm D call. Per germline, CDR1 SNHLY and CDR2 FYNNEI. V was trimmed by 0 bases and J by 3 bases, leaving 10 bases between them. The CDR3 extends over 15 amino acids. The CDR3 loop is CASSEASRLTDTQYF. In DNA form, the CDR3 reads TGTGCCAGCAGTGAAGCCTCCCGTTTGACAGATACGCAGTATTTT.

This clonotype was found many times. This chain links TRBV7-3 with TRBJ2-2, with TRBD2 as a possible D gene (6 bases). Trimming cost V 2 bases and J 0 bases, with 10 bases left between them. The CDR3 loop spans 16 amino acids. Germline CDR1 is SGHTA and CDR2 is FQGTGA. The CDR3, as DNA: TGTGCCAGCAGCTTATTAACTAGCACGAACACCGGGGAGCTGTTTTTT. It yields the protein CASSLLTSTNTGELFF. The whole variable domain, remainder taken from reference TRBV7-3 and TRBJ2-2, is GAGVSQTPSNKVTEKGKYVELRCDPISGHTALYWYRQSLGQGPEFLIYFQGTGAADDSGLPNDRFFAVRPEGSVSTLKIQRTERGDSAVYLCASSLLTSTNTGELFFGEGSRLTVL.

The CDR3 loop reads CATSRDLQDASSYEQYF. The CDR3 region has the DNA TGTGCCACCAGCAGAGATCTCCAGGACGCCAGCTCCTACGAGCAGTACTTC. The chain carries TRBV15 and TRBJ2-7; D unclear. The germline gives CDR1 LNHNV, CDR2 YYDKDF (reference sequence). Trimming pared 0 bases from V and 0 bases from J, leaving 15 bases between. CDR3 length equals 17 residues.

The chain combines TRBV7-2 with TRBJ2-5; D is uncertain. The V gene lost 4 bases and the J gene lost 7 bases, with 10 bases spanning the gap. This CDR3 comprises 12 residues. In germline, CDR1 is SGHTA, CDR2 FQGNSA. DNA for the CDR3: TGTGCCAGCAGCTGGGCCCAGGCGACCCAGTACTTC. This encodes CASSWAQATQYF.

The rearrangement links TRBV20-1 to TRBJ2-5; perhaps TRBD1 as D (7 bases). The CDR3 extends over 13 amino acids. Germline V gene data show CDR1 as DFQATT and CDR2 as SNEGSKA (reference sequence). Between the trimmed V and J ends, which lost 4 bases and 8 bases, there was a span of 17 bases. The DNA of the CDR3 is TGCAGTGCTAAGGGGGGACAGACGTACACCCAGTACTTC. This translates into CSAKGGQTYTQYF.

V is TRBV7-8 and J is TRBJ1-6; D gene uncertain. Germline V gene lookup returns CDR1 SGHVS and CDR2 FQNEAQ. Trimming cost V 4 bases and J 11 bases, with 15 bases left between them. The CDR3 is 14 amino acids. CDR3 in DNA: TGTGCCAGCAGCTGTGACGGGCAACCCACACCCCTCCACTTT. Translated: CASSCDGQPTPLHF.

This clonotype has ten or more counts. This sequence joins TRBV12-3 or TRBV12-4 and TRBJ1-2; a possible D gene is TRBD1 (5 bases). The CDR3 is 14 residues long. V was clipped by 6 bases and J by 6 bases, with 17 bases between them. The CDR3: CASRFAGRQNGYTF. CDR3 nucleotides: TGTGCCAGCAGATTCGCGGGACGACAGAATGGCTACACCTTC.

This clonotype occurred a few times. This rearrangement joins TRBV19 to TRBJ1-2; D might be TRBD1 (6 bases). Germline V lookup: CDR1 LNHDA, CDR2 SQIVND (reference sequence). V was cut by 8 bases and J by 5 bases, with 21 bases left in between. CDR3 length: 15 amino acids. CDR3 nucleotides: TGTGCCAGTCAAACGCGGCAGGGGAGCACGTATGGCTACACCTTC. Translation gives CASQTRQGSTYGYTF.

This clonotype occurred once. Just one base apart from a much larger clone, this may be a read error. No conserved phenylalanine or tryptophan ends this CDR3, so it is likely a read error. The chain is built from TRBV30 and TRBJ1-4, with D maybe TRBD1 (6 bases). Germline values: CDR1 GTSNPN, CDR2 SVGIG (reference sequence). With 7 bases removed from V and 4 bases from J, the gap between germline ends came to 16 bases. This CDR3 contains 14 residues. The CDR3 sequence is CASPNGQNNEKLFL. CDR3 DNA sequence: TGTGCCTCCCCCAACGGACAGAATAATGAAAAACTGTTTCTT.

This clonotype was picked up one time. The V call is TRBV7-8, the J call TRBJ1-2; D may be TRBD1 (6 bases). The germline CDR1 and CDR2 sequences are SGHVS and FQNEAQ. The CDR3 is made up of 12 amino acids. V was cut by 2 bases and J by 7 bases, with 8 bases left in between. CDR3: CASSLRGGGYTF. The CDR3 DNA reads TGTGCCAGCAGCTTAAGGGGGGGTGGCTACACCTTC.

This clonotype was counted many times. This sequence joins TRBV7-2 and TRBJ1-2, with a possible D match to TRBD1 (6 bases). V shed 3 bases and J shed 4 bases, with 9 bases lying between them. Germline lookup yields CDR1 SGHTA and CDR2 FQGNSA. The CDR3 is 13 amino acids. CDR3 sequence reads: CASSFPQGYGYTF. DNA for the CDR3: TGTGCCAGCAGCTTCCCACAGGGCTATGGCTACACCTTC.

The V call is TRBV12-3 or TRBV12-4, the J call TRBJ2-3, with 10 nucleotides matching TRBD2. The CDR3 contains 15 residues. Trimming at V came to 3 bases and at J to 3 bases, leaving 3 bases not matched to a gene. CDR3 sequence: CASSFGTSVTDTQYF. The CDR3 DNA reads as TGTGCCAGCAGTTTCGGGACTAGCGTGACAGATACGCAGTATTTT.

This clonotype was seen at least ten times. The chain links TRBV7-2 to TRBJ1-5; no definite D call. The germline V gene has CDR1 SGHTA and CDR2 FQGNSA. V was pared by 1 base and J by 0 bases, with 10 bases between. CDR3 size: 16 residues. Here the CDR3 DNA reads TGTGCCAGCAGCTTAGGATGGACGTCTAGCAATCAGCCCCAGCATTTT. This sequence encodes CASSLGWTSSNQPQHF.